One and the same sample provided the 8 T cell receptor beta chains below, sequenced in a study of cytomegalovirus exposure and HLA in healthy donors. 60 Vbeta and 13 Jbeta primers were used in PCR. Produced via immunoSEQ multiplex PCR; TCRdb's table is partial and in-frame only. The sample has about 31,000 clones; about 67% are singletons. Sequenced sample: PBMCs. The receptors shown here come from a man aged 35-49 years in good health and CMV-seropositive.

In this sample, this clone turned up a few times. V gene TRBV9 combines with J gene TRBJ2-5; 9 nucleotides agree with TRBD2. The V gene's germline CDR1 is SGDLS and CDR2 YYNGEE. The V gene end was trimmed by 5 bases and the J gene end by 3 bases; junction bases not matched to a gene: 8. The CDR3 contains 15 residues. In nucleotides, the CDR3 is TGTGCCAGCAGGCGTAGCGGGGGAGGAGAAGAGACCCAGTACTTC. Translated: CASRRSGGGEETQYF.

The chain employs TRBV7-6 and TRBJ1-5; D is ambiguous. The CDR3 consists of 14 residues. The V gene lost 5 bases and the J gene lost 2 bases, with 10 bases spanning the gap. CDR1 SGHVS and CDR2 FNYEAQ come from the germline V gene. This chain's CDR3 is CASSREVGNQPQHF. The CDR3 DNA follows: TGTGCCAGCAGCCGGGAGGTAGGCAATCAGCCCCAGCATTTT.

This clone appeared a few times. The chain has TRBV10-3 and TRBJ2-1; 13 nucleotides align to TRBD2. The germline V gene has CDR1 ENHRY and CDR2 SYGVKD. This CDR3 is 18 amino acids long. Trimming took 4 bases from V and 0 from J; bases not matched to a gene: 6. CDR3 in amino acids: CAISGTSGGAHSYNEQFF. CDR3 coding DNA: TGTGCCATCAGTGGGACTAGCGGGGGAGCTCACTCCTACAATGAGCAGTTCTTC.

This chain uses TRBV1 with TRBJ2-2; TRBD2 is the table's D call and was not checked against the DNA. TRBV1 is a pseudogene locus. The CDR3 sequence is 16 residues long. CDR3 amino acids: CTSSRRTSLDTGELFF. The CDR3 nucleotides are TGCACCAGCAGCCGTCGGACTAGCCTAGACACCGGGGAGCTGTTTTTT.

This chain joins TRBV9 and TRBJ1-3, with unresolved D. The V end was cut by 0 bases, the J end by 0 bases, with 4 bases between. The CDR3 is 14 amino acids. Germline CDR1 is SGDLS and CDR2 is YYNGEE. For the CDR3, the DNA is TGTGCCAGCAGCGTAGCCCGCTCTGGAAACACCATATATTTT. Encoded protein: CASSVARSGNTIYF.

CDR3 bases: TGCGCCAGCAGTGTCAGGGCAAGCAATCAGCCCCAGCATTTT. This gives the protein CASSVRASNQPQHF. This chain links TRBV4-1 with TRBJ1-5, with a possible D match to TRBD1 (5 bases). This CDR3 is 14 amino acids long. Germline V gene sequence: CDR1 MGHRA, CDR2 YSYEKL. V was clipped by 6 bases and J by 1 base, with 10 bases between them.

The chain couples TRBV6-4 to TRBJ1-3, with 11 bases matching TRBD1. The junction had 5 bases not matched to a gene; V was cut back by 2 bases and J by 2 bases. The CDR3 loop spans 17 amino acids. The germline gives CDR1 MRHNA, CDR2 SNTAGT. CDR3 in DNA: TGTGCCAGCAGTGACGGGACAGGGGGGTTTGCTGGAAACACCATATATTTT. Translating gives CASSDGTGGFAGNTIYF.

The rearrangement links TRBV4-2 to TRBJ1-5; TRBD1 matches at 8 bases. There are 17 residues in the CDR3. Germline values: CDR1 LGHNA, CDR2 YNFKEQ. With 5 bases clipped from V and 8 bases from J, the junction kept 17 bases outside the gene matches. CDR3 sequence (DNA): TGTGCCAGCAGCTCTACGGGGGGACAGGTGCTATCAGAGCCCCAGCATTTT. Translation: CASSSTGGQVLSEPQHF.